This T cell receptor beta chain was identified in a study of OX40 agonist ivuxolimab in advanced cancers. Study context: Age averaged 60 years (range roughly 23 to 79), and more than 80% were male.

Method: immunoSEQ multiplex PCR; TCRdb's copy keeps in-frame clones and lacks some. This table holds 49,000 or so clones, around nine tenths found once. This clonotype was obtained from an adult with an advanced solid tumor such as melanoma, head and neck, liver or kidney cancer. The material sequenced was CD4+ or CD8+ T cells sorted from blood, taken in a trial of the OX40 agonist ivuxolimab.

The CDR3 region has the DNA TGTGCCAGCAGTTTATGGGGGGATCAGCCCCAGCATTTT. This codes for CASSLWGDQPQHF. The chain carries TRBV28 and TRBJ1-5; tentative D call: TRBD1 (5 bases). The V gene's germline CDR1 is MDHEN and CDR2 SYDVKM. V lost 0 bases and J lost 5, with 5 bases in between. The CDR3 covers 13 residues. Combining the CDR3 with reference TRBV28 and TRBJ1-5 gives the whole variable domain DVKVTQSSRYLVKRTGEKVFLECVQDMDHENMFWYRQDPGLGLRLIYFSYDVKMKEKGDIPEGYSVSREKKERFSLILESASTNQTSMYLCASSLWGDQPQHFGDGTRLSIL.